These 25 T cell receptor beta chains were all obtained from the same sample, sequenced in a study of CD8+ T cells in alopecia areata. Noted treatment: oral pan-JAK inhibitor, 5-10 mg twice daily. RNA extraction and reverse transcription yielded cDNA as sequencing template. Some clones are missing from TCRdb's copy, which holds only in-frame ones; the method was immunoSEQ multiplex PCR. The table has roughly 170,000 clones, around 58% seen once. This sample comprised CD8+ T cells sorted from blood, obtained at week 24, from a patient treated with tofacitinib. Receptor source: a human donor with alopecia areata.

Here the CDR3 reads CASSLGALYEQYF. The CDR3 DNA reads TGTGCCAGCAGCCTCGGGGCTCTCTACGAGCAGTACTTC. The V gene is TRBV7-9, the J gene TRBJ2-7; D tentatively reads TRBD1 or TRBD2 (5 bases each). With 5 bases removed from V and 3 bases from J, the gap between germline ends came to 11 bases. CDR1 is SEHNR, CDR2 FQNEAQ, per germline (reference sequence). The CDR3 is 13 residues long.

The V and J genes are TRBV7-9 and TRBJ2-7, with TRBD1 identical over 9 bases. Trimming took 4 bases from V and 6 from J; bases not matched to a gene: 10. Per the germline V gene, CDR1 is SEHNR and CDR2 is FQNEAQ (reference sequence). The CDR3 sequence is 15 residues long. The DNA of the CDR3 is TGTGCCAGCAGCTCAACCCGGGACAGGGCAACCGAGCAGTACTTC. Its protein is CASSSTRDRATEQYF.

V gene TRBV15 combines with J gene TRBJ2-1; 9 nucleotides agree with TRBD2. Germline CDR1 is LNHNV and CDR2 is YYDKDF (reference sequence). With 0 bases clipped from V and 8 bases from J, the junction kept 8 bases outside the gene matches. This CDR3 is 16 amino acids long. The CDR3 spells CATSRDRLAALHEQFF. DNA for the CDR3: TGTGCCACCAGCAGAGATCGACTAGCGGCATTGCATGAGCAGTTCTTC.

As regards this clone: The same CDR3 can be traced to other DNA sequences in this sample. The chain's CDR3 is CAWTTGTGSYEQYF. CDR3 coding DNA: TGTGCCTGGACTACCGGGACAGGCTCCTACGAGCAGTACTTC. This sequence joins TRBV30 and TRBJ2-7, with TRBD1 matching 8 bases. The CDR3 is 14 amino acids. J was trimmed by 0 bases and V by 4 bases; bases with no gene match: 5. CDR1 and CDR2 (germline): GTSNPN, SVGIG (reference sequence).

The rearrangement joins TRBV18 to TRBJ2-1; D ambiguous. Trimming shortened V by 3 bases and J by 6 bases, and 3 bases separated the two germline ends. Germline loops: CDR1 KGHSH, CDR2 LQKENI. The CDR3 loop spans 11 amino acids. CDR3 residues: CASSPGNEQFF. In nucleotides, the CDR3 is TGTGCCAGCTCACCGGGCAATGAGCAGTTCTTC.

A few counts support this clone. V is TRBV7-9 and J is TRBJ1-1; the D gene is possibly TRBD1 (5 bases). Germline lookup yields CDR1 SEHNR and CDR2 FQNEAQ (reference sequence). The CDR3 is 14 residues long. V dropped 1 base and J dropped 1 base, with 7 bases sitting between them. Here the CDR3 DNA reads TGTGCCAGCAGCTTAGTCGGGGGGAACACTGAAGCTTTCTTT. This translates into CASSLVGGNTEAFF. Full variable domain (missing parts from reference TRBV7-9 and TRBJ1-1): DTGVSQNPRHKITKRGQNVTFRCDPISEHNRLYWYRQTLGQGPEFLTYFQNEAQLEKSRLLSDRFSAERPKGSFSTLEIQRTEQGDSAMYLCASSLVGGNTEAFFGQGTRLTVV.

Written as DNA, the CDR3 is TGTGCCAGCAGTGATGGTCGGACTGAAGCTTTCTTT. Its protein product is CASSDGRTEAFF. This chain links TRBV25-1 with TRBJ1-1; D call uncertain. CDR1 MGHDK and CDR2 SYGVNS come from the germline V gene. Deletions cut 3 bases from V and 5 bases from J, with 7 bases between. This CDR3 is built from 12 residues.

The chain joins TRBV27 to TRBJ2-1, with D perhaps matching TRBD2 (6 bases). The CDR3 has 12 amino acids. V was clipped by 4 bases and J by 6 bases, with 7 bases between them. CDR1 MNHEY and CDR2 SMNVEV come from the germline V gene (reference sequence). For the CDR3, the DNA is TGTGCCAGCAGTTCGGGACTCAATGAGCAGTTCTTC. Its protein product is CASSSGLNEQFF.

The rearrangement joins TRBV13 to TRBJ2-3; 7 bases fit TRBD2. The germline CDR1 and CDR2 sequences are PRHDT and FYEKMQ (reference sequence). The CDR3 extends over 15 amino acids. The junction had 8 bases not matched to a gene; V was cut back by 4 bases and J by 4 bases. CDR3 in amino acids: CASSSRGGGSDTQYF. CDR3 nucleotides: TGTGCCAGCAGCTCCCGGGGCGGGGGTTCAGATACGCAGTATTTT.

In its sample, this clone was seen once. The chain uses TRBV29-1 and TRBJ1-2; D is undetermined. This CDR3 is built from 11 residues. Germline V gene lookup returns CDR1 SQVTM and CDR2 ANQGSEA. V was pared by 4 bases and J by 2 bases, with 5 bases between. The CDR3 DNA follows: TGCAGCGTTGCGGTAAACTATGGCTACACCTTC. It specifies CSVAVNYGYTF.

V usage is TRBV29-1 and J usage is TRBJ2-1, with D uncertain. Looked up from germline, CDR1 is SQVTM and CDR2 is ANQGSEA. This CDR3 has 15 amino acids. The ends were cut back, 2 bases at V and 4 bases at J, with 15 bases in the middle. The CDR3 protein is CSVEFSSQLYNEQFF. CDR3 DNA sequence: TGCAGCGTTGAATTCTCTTCGCAGCTATACAATGAGCAGTTCTTC.

By share, this clone counts as medium-sized (0.01 to 0.1%). This chain uses TRBV11-3 with TRBJ2-5, with D possibly TRBD1 on 7 matching bases. The CDR3 runs 13 residues. Germline CDR1 is SGHNT and CDR2 is YENEEA. V gave up 6 bases and J gave up 3 bases, with 11 bases separating them. DNA for the CDR3: TGTGCCAGCAGGGGCAGGGGGGAAGAGACCCAGTACTTC. This translates into CASRGRGEETQYF.

The chain joins TRBV9 to TRBJ2-6, with no clear D. Germline loops: CDR1 SGDLS, CDR2 YYNGEE. V gave up 4 bases and J gave up 4 bases, with 9 bases separating them. The CDR3 is 14 amino acids. CDR3 nucleotide sequence: TGTGCCAGCAGCCTTACTCAGGGGGCCAACGTCCTGACTTTC. Translating gives CASSLTQGANVLTF. The full variable domain, its missing parts supplied by reference TRBV9 and TRBJ2-6, is DSGVTQTPKHLITATGQRVTLRCSPRSGDLSVYWYQQSLDQGLQFLIQYYNGEERAKGNILERFSAQQFPDLHSELNLSSLELGDSALYFCASSLTQGANVLTFGAGSRLTVL.

The chain links TRBV7-8 to TRBJ2-7; 7 bases agree with TRBD1. With V trimmed by 4 bases and J by 0 bases, 6 bases remained unmatched. The germline V gene has CDR1 SGHVS and CDR2 FQNEAQ. CDR3 length equals 15 residues. The CDR3 bases are TGTGCCAGCAGCTCCACCTACAGGGGCTCCTACGAGCAGTACTTC. Translating it yields CASSSTYRGSYEQYF.

The chain joins TRBV29-1 to TRBJ2-7; 7 bases map to TRBD1. The CDR3 sequence is 13 residues long. Germline assignment: CDR1 SQVTM and CDR2 ANQGSEA. After removal of 2 bases from V and 0 bases from J, the junction contained 1 base not matched to a gene. This CDR3 reads CSVEQGDSYEQYF. The CDR3 coding sequence is TGCAGCGTTGAACAGGGGGACTCCTACGAGCAGTACTTC.

CDR3 region: CAWSVDRGTSYEQYF. CDR3 nucleotide sequence: TGTGCCTGGAGTGTCGACAGGGGGACCTCCTACGAGCAGTACTTC. The chain joins TRBV30 to TRBJ2-7; TRBD1 matches at 9 bases. This CDR3 comprises 15 residues. V trimming: 0 bases; J trimming: 0 bases; junction bases outside the gene matches: 3. CDR1 is GTSNPN, CDR2 SVGIG, per germline (reference sequence).

This clone was observed a handful of times. The chain combines TRBV4-1 with TRBJ2-7; possibly TRBD2 for D (6 bases). This CDR3 comprises 16 residues. Trimming stripped 4 bases from V and 0 bases from J, with 16 bases between. Germline V gives CDR1 MGHRA, CDR2 YSYEKL. The CDR3 bases are TGCGCCAGCAGCCTCCGCTGGGACTCCAGCTCCTACGAGCAGTACTTC. Its translation: CASSLRWDSSSYEQYF.

This clone was counted a few times. The V call is TRBV10-2, the J call TRBJ2-1; D might be TRBD1 or TRBD2, each matching 5 bases. CDR1 is WSHSY and CDR2 is SAAADI in the germline V gene. Deletions cut 1 base from V and 2 bases from J, with 6 bases between. The CDR3 is 14 amino acids. The CDR3 DNA reads as TGCGCCAGCAGTGAGTGGGGGACCTACAATGAGCAGTTCTTC. This translates into CASSEWGTYNEQFF.

The J gene is TRBJ2-7, the V gene TRBV4-1; 7 bases align to TRBD2. J lost 0 bases, V lost 8 bases, and 7 bases had no gene match. The CDR3 totals 14 residues. Germline V gene data show CDR1 as MGHRA and CDR2 as YSYEKL. The CDR3 coding sequence is TGCGCCAGCGCCTACGGGGAGGGCTCCTACGAGCAGTACTTC. Amino acids: CASAYGEGSYEQYF.

This chain's CDR3 is CASSSSNYGYTF. CDR3 coding DNA: TGTGCCAGTAGTAGCAGTAACTATGGCTACACCTTC. This rearrangement joins TRBV19 to TRBJ1-2; no firm D call. The CDR3 consists of 12 residues. Looked up from germline, CDR1 is LNHDA and CDR2 is SQIVND (reference sequence). Trimming took 4 bases from V and 1 from J, leaving 4 bases between them.

This clone was seen only once. The rearrangement links TRBV5-6 to TRBJ1-1, with D perhaps matching TRBD1 (5 bases). V shed 3 bases and J shed 4 bases, with 19 bases lying between them. The CDR3 runs to 16 residues. The germline V gene encodes CDR1 SGHDT and CDR2 YYEEEE. CDR3 coding DNA: TGTGCCAGCAGCTCCGAGTTGGGGGAGGGGACCACTGAAGCTTTCTTT. Protein: CASSSELGEGTTEAFF.

This clone has at least ten counts. The chain has TRBV6-6 and TRBJ1-1, with D perhaps TRBD1 (5 bases). This CDR3 contains 13 residues. Germline V gene sequence: CDR1 MNHNY, CDR2 SVGAGI (reference sequence). The V and J ends lost 6 bases and 3 bases respectively, with 11 bases between them. In nucleotides, the CDR3 is TGTGCCAGCAGCCTGGCAGGGCACACTGAAGCTTTCTTT. Its protein product is CASSLAGHTEAFF.

V gene TRBV4-2 combines with J gene TRBJ1-1, with D perhaps TRBD1 (6 bases). The CDR3 has 14 residues. V dropped 4 bases and J dropped 4 bases, with 13 bases sitting between them. Per germline, CDR1 LGHNA and CDR2 YNFKEQ. Here the CDR3 DNA reads TGTGCCAGCAGCCTGAATAGCAGGGGCACTGAAGCTTTCTTT. Translating gives CASSLNSRGTEAFF.

This chain uses TRBV27 with TRBJ2-1; TRBD2 matches 9 bases. J lost 10 bases, V lost 2 bases, and 9 bases had no gene match. The CDR3 loop spans 15 amino acids. Germline values: CDR1 MNHEY, CDR2 SMNVEV (reference sequence). The CDR3 is CASSLILAGQGEQFF. CDR3 DNA: TGTGCCAGCAGTTTAATTCTAGCGGGGCAGGGAGAGCAGTTCTTC.

The genes are TRBV9 and TRBJ1-1; TRBD1 agrees at 8 bases. Germline V gene sequence: CDR1 SGDLS, CDR2 YYNGEE. This CDR3 comprises 17 residues. V lost 2 bases and J lost 5; bases outside the gene matches: 14. The CDR3 loop is CASSVVPGQGGGTEAFF. The DNA of the CDR3 is TGTGCCAGCAGCGTCGTACCCGGACAGGGCGGAGGTACTGAAGCTTTCTTT.